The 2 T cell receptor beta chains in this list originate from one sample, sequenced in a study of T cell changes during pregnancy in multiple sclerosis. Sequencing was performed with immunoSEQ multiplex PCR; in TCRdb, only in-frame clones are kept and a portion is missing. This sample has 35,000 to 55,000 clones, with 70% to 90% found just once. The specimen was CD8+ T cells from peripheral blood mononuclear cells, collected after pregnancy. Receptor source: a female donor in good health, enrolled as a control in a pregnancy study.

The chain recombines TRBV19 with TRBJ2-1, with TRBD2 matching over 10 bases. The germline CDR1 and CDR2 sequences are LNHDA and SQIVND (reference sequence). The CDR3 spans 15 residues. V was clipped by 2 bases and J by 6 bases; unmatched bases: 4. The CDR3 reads CASSISSGGINEQFF. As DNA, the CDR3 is TGTGCCAGTAGTATATCTAGCGGGGGAATCAATGAGCAGTTCTTC.

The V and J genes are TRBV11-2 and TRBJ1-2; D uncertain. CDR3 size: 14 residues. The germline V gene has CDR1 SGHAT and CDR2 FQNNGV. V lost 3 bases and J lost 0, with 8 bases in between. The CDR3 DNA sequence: TGTGCCAGCAGCTTCGGGGAACCTAACTATGGCTACACCTTC. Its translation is CASSFGEPNYGYTF.